This T cell receptor (beta chain) originates from a study of beta chain features in type 1 diabetes. This clone was observed a few times. Its antigen remains unknown. General observations from the study: Insertions were fewer and deletions more numerous at VDJ junctions in type 1 diabetes patients. Patients showed naive, central memory and Treg TCRB repertoires that appeared more similar than those of healthy donors. People with Type 1 diabetes carried modestly yet significantly shorter TCRB CDR3s in all four CD4+ subsets.

Expressed TCRB transcripts were sequenced because the entire RNA isolate underwent reverse transcription. The protocol was immunoSEQ multiplex PCR, while the TCRdb copy is restricted to in-frame clones and leaves out a portion. This sample carries roughly 260,000 clones, about a fifth of them seen once, and the ten largest clones take less than 0.03%. Material: naive CD4+ T cells from blood. This TCR derives from a woman aged 40 to 49 with type 1 diabetes.

The CDR3 DNA follows: TGTGCCAGCAGTCCCGGGACAGTTAGCAATCAGCCCCAGCATTTT. Encoded protein: CASSPGTVSNQPQHF. The chain links TRBV7-2 to TRBJ1-5, with 7 bases matching TRBD1. This CDR3 comprises 15 residues. V lost 6 bases, J lost 0 bases, and 5 bases stayed unmatched. Germline lookup yields CDR1 SGHTA and CDR2 FQGNSA.